Presented here are 32 T cell receptor beta chains from one specimen sequenced in a study of shared clonotypes between healthy human individuals. The protocol was immunoSEQ multiplex PCR, while the TCRdb copy is restricted to in-frame clones and leaves out a portion. The sample records a few million clones, roughly 90% being singletons. Sequencing used naive CD4+ T cells from PBMCs. Sample subset: CD45RA+ positively selected. The receptors come from a man younger than 35 in good health. Some clones in this sample may be carry-over from other donors' samples.

This clone was counted once. This chain joins TRBV28 and TRBJ2-5; possibly TRBD1 or TRBD2 for D (7 bases each). Germline V gene data show CDR1 as MDHEN and CDR2 as SYDVKM. The V end was cut by 3 bases, the J end by 5 bases, with 25 bases between. This CDR3 spans 18 amino acids. DNA of the CDR3: TGTGCCAGCAGTTTTGGCAGGGGGGGAGATCGTGGGACGGAGACCCAGTACTTC. Translated: CASSFGRGGDRGTETQYF.

The chain is built from TRBV19 and TRBJ1-5, with 9 bases that match TRBD1. The V and J ends lost 1 base and 5 bases, in that order; junction bases with no gene match: 3. CDR1 and CDR2 from the germline V gene are LNHDA and SQIVND (reference sequence). The length of the CDR3 is 15 residues. The CDR3 nucleotides read TGTGCCAGTAGTATAGGACAGGGGGGTTATCAGCCCCAGCATTTT. The encoded protein is CASSIGQGGYQPQHF.

The J gene is TRBJ2-2, the V gene TRBV7-2; possible D gene TRBD2, 7 bases. V lost 5 bases and J 0 bases, leaving 19 bases between the germline ends. The CDR3 is 18 residues long. Per the germline V gene, CDR1 is SGHTA and CDR2 is FQGNSA. CDR3 DNA sequence: TGTGCCAGCAGCGGGCGCCGGGGGCTAGCGGCGAACACCGGGGAGCTGTTTTTT. The encoded protein is CASSGRRGLAANTGELFF.

This chain connects TRBV6-1 to TRBJ2-1, with D hard to call. CDR3 length: 12 amino acids. The ends were cut back, 5 bases at V and 6 bases at J, with 8 bases in the middle. Germline CDR1 MNHNS, CDR2 SASEGT. CDR3 region: CASSLWRNEQFF. In nucleotides, the CDR3 is TGTGCCAGCAGTCTCTGGCGCAATGAGCAGTTCTTC.

This clone appeared a single time. The chain uses TRBV7-2 and TRBJ2-3; D perhaps matches TRBD1 (5 bases). Trimming removed 7 bases at V and 2 bases at J, with 16 bases between. Germline CDR1 reads SGHTA; CDR2 reads FQGNSA. The CDR3 has 15 residues. CDR3 region: CASTLSMTDTDTQYF. The CDR3 DNA sequence: TGTGCCAGCACCCTTAGTATGACAGACACAGATACGCAGTATTTT.

The chain is built from TRBV5-1 and TRBJ2-7, with TRBD2 matching 10 bases. This CDR3 spans 16 amino acids. Germline CDR1 is SGHRS and CDR2 is YFSETQ. J was trimmed by 2 bases and V by 5 bases; bases with no gene match: 10. CDR3 in DNA: TGCGCCAGCAGTACCCTAGCGGGAGTGGGGGCCTACGAGCAGTACTTC. Residues: CASSTLAGVGAYEQYF.

V is TRBV5-1 and J is TRBJ1-2; D not certain. Germline V CDR1 and CDR2: SGHRS, YFSETQ. Trimming pared 0 bases from V and 3 bases from J, leaving 6 bases between. The CDR3 loop spans 13 amino acids. This CDR3 reads CASSLDGYYGYTF. The DNA of the CDR3 is TGCGCCAGCAGCTTGGACGGATACTATGGCTACACCTTC.

The rearrangement links TRBV6-1 to TRBJ1-5; D ambiguous. The CDR3 totals 14 residues. V lost 0 bases to trimming and J lost 4 bases, with 7 bases between them. In germline, CDR1 is MNHNS, CDR2 SASEGT. Here the CDR3 DNA reads TGTGCCAGCAGTGAAGCCTCGAAAAATCAGCCCCAGCATTTT. This codes for CASSEASKNQPQHF.

J is TRBJ2-7 and V is TRBV5-4, with a possible D match to TRBD2 (5 bases). Germline CDR1 and CDR2: SGHNT and YYREEE (reference sequence). The V gene lost 0 bases and the J gene lost 0 bases, with 10 bases spanning the gap. This CDR3 region has 15 residues. As DNA, the CDR3 is TGTGCCAGCAGCTTGGGAATAGCGAGCTCCTACGAGCAGTACTTC. Amino acids: CASSLGIASSYEQYF.

The V and J genes are TRBV18 and TRBJ2-7; the match to TRBD1 covers 8 bases. The CDR3 is made up of 14 amino acids. J gave up 3 bases and V 6 bases, and 7 bases lay outside the gene matches. Germline V gene lookup returns CDR1 KGHSH and CDR2 LQKENI. CDR3 sequence: CASSPGQAYYEQYF. CDR3 in DNA: TGTGCCAGCTCTCCGGGACAGGCATACTACGAGCAGTACTTC.

This CDR3 reads CATSRALGGATNTEAFF. In DNA form, the CDR3 reads TGTGCCACCAGCAGGGCCCTGGGGGGAGCCACGAACACTGAAGCTTTCTTT. The rearrangement uses TRBV15 and TRBJ1-1; TRBD1 is a possible D gene (5 bases). CDR3 length: 17 amino acids. Trimming stripped 3 bases from V and 1 base from J, with 18 bases between. Germline-derived CDR1 and CDR2 are LNHNV and YYDKDF (reference sequence).

The chain uses TRBV27 and TRBJ2-1; 9 bases align to TRBD1. This CDR3 has 16 residues. Losses at the gene ends were 6 bases for V and 6 bases for J; bases not matched to a gene: 12. Germline assignment: CDR1 MNHEY and CDR2 SMNVEV (reference sequence). CDR3 bases: TGTGCCAGCAGCCGGGACAGGGATCAGAGGGGCAATGAGCAGTTCTTC. Its translation is CASSRDRDQRGNEQFF.

The chain carries TRBV4-3 and TRBJ1-1; TRBD1 aligns across 10 bases. Germline CDR1 is LGHNA and CDR2 is YSLEER. The length of the CDR3 is 18 residues. V trimming: 0 bases; J trimming: 0 bases; junction bases outside the gene matches: 7. CDR3 DNA: TGCGCCAGCAGCCAAGATCCATCGACAGGGGGCCTGAACACTGAAGCTTTCTTT. Protein sequence: CASSQDPSTGGLNTEAFF.

As to this clone: The same CDR3 arises from other DNA sequences in this sample as well. The J gene is TRBJ2-5, the V gene TRBV5-1, with D unclear. Germline lookup yields CDR1 SGHRS and CDR2 YFSETQ. The length of the CDR3 is 14 residues. The V gene lost 0 bases and the J gene lost 2 bases, with 8 bases spanning the gap. CDR3 in amino acids: CASSLEGSQETQYF. The CDR3 DNA sequence: TGCGCCAGCAGCTTGGAAGGCAGTCAAGAGACCCAGTACTTC.

This clone was seen just once. The CDR3 DNA sequence: TGTGCCAGCAGCCACGCGAGGGGCTCCGGGGAGCTGTTTTTT. It yields the protein CASSHARGSGELFF. The genes are TRBV7-8 and TRBJ2-2; D tentatively fits TRBD1 or TRBD2 (5 bases each). The V end lost 5 bases, the J end lost 6 bases, and 13 bases lay between the germline ends. Germline V gives CDR1 SGHVS, CDR2 FQNEAQ. The CDR3 length is 14 residues.

This chain joins TRBV11-3 and TRBJ2-5, with TRBD2 identical over 10 bases. Trimming took 2 bases from V and 3 from J; bases not matched to a gene: 0. There are 14 residues in the CDR3. Germline values: CDR1 SGHNT, CDR2 YENEEA. The CDR3 loop reads CASSLTSGKETQYF. CDR3 DNA: TGTGCCAGCAGCTTAACTAGCGGGAAAGAGACCCAGTACTTC.

This chain links TRBV5-1 with TRBJ2-1; D is perhaps TRBD2 (5 bases). The germline CDR1 and CDR2 sequences are SGHRS and YFSETQ. The CDR3 is 16 amino acids. Trimming removed 0 bases at V and 6 bases at J, with 16 bases between. The CDR3 DNA is TGCGCCAGCAGCTTGGGTATGGGGAGTGTCGGCAATGAGCAGTTCTTC. Its translation: CASSLGMGSVGNEQFF.

The chain carries TRBV9 and TRBJ2-7; D gene ambiguous. The CDR3 has 13 residues. The V and J ends lost 3 bases and 0 bases respectively, with 7 bases between them. Germline V gene lookup returns CDR1 SGDLS and CDR2 YYNGEE. Here the CDR3 DNA reads TGTGCCAGCAGCGGACACGACTCCTACGAGCAGTACTTC. Translating it yields CASSGHDSYEQYF.

About this clone itself: At one of its ends the junction is not consistent with the germline gene, which may arise from a read error. J is TRBJ1-2 and V is TRBV5-4; 12 bases agree with TRBD1. CDR1 is SGHNT and CDR2 is YYREEE in the germline V gene (reference sequence). CDR3 size: 15 residues. CDR3 region: CASSLAGDRGRSAPF. The CDR3 DNA sequence: TGTGCCAGCAGCTTAGCGGGGGACAGGGGGCGCTCGGCTCCCTTC.

The genes are TRBV19 and TRBJ1-4, with TRBD1 matching over 10 bases. The V and J ends lost 6 bases and 5 bases, in that order; junction bases with no gene match: 9. CDR1 is LNHDA and CDR2 is SQIVND in the germline V gene (reference sequence). This CDR3 comprises 16 residues. In nucleotides, the CDR3 is TGTGCCAGTAGATACACGACGGGACAGGGGAATGAAAAACTGTTTTTT. Encoded protein: CASRYTTGQGNEKLFF. The complete variable domain, with remaining parts taken from reference TRBV19 and TRBJ1-4, reads DGGITQSPKYLFRKEGQNVTLSCEQNLNHDAMYWYRQDPGQGLRLIYYSQIVNDFQKGDIAEGYSVSREKKESFPLTVTSAQKNPTAFYLCASRYTTGQGNEKLFFGSGTQLSVL.

Points on this clone: Other nucleotide sequences from this sample produce the same CDR3. The chain carries TRBV5-1 and TRBJ1-1, with TRBD1 matching 8 bases. V trimming: 1 base; J trimming: 4 bases; junction bases outside the gene matches: 3. The germline CDR1 and CDR2 sequences are SGHRS and YFSETQ. The CDR3 consists of 14 residues. In DNA, the CDR3 is TGCGCCAGCAGCTTGCAGGGGGCGGGCACTGAAGCTTTCTTT. Its protein product is CASSLQGAGTEAFF.

CDR3 sequence reads: CASKPGQGKNTIYF. The CDR3 DNA sequence: TGTGCCAGCAAGCCGGGACAGGGGAAGAACACCATATATTTT. The chain employs TRBV27 and TRBJ1-3; 10 bases fit TRBD1. There are 14 residues in the CDR3. CDR1 MNHEY and CDR2 SMNVEV come from the germline V gene (reference sequence). V lost 7 bases, J lost 7 bases, and 7 bases stayed unmatched.

This chain uses TRBV7-6 with TRBJ2-2, with 8 bases that match TRBD2. Germline V gene data show CDR1 as SGHVS and CDR2 as FNYEAQ. The V and J ends lost 2 bases and 7 bases, in that order; junction bases with no gene match: 6. CDR3 length equals 15 residues. The chain's CDR3 is CASSLSAGANGELFF. The CDR3 DNA is TGTGCCAGCAGCTTATCAGCGGGAGCAAACGGGGAGCTGTTTTTT. The entire variable domain, with the rest obtained from reference TRBV7-6 and TRBJ2-2, is as follows: GAGVSQSPRYKVTKRGQDVALRCDPISGHVSLYWYRQALGQGPEFLTYFNYEAQQDKSGLPNDRFSAERPEGSISTLTIQRTEQRDSAMYRCASSLSAGANGELFFGEGSRLTVL.

The genes are TRBV6-1 and TRBJ1-2; D may be TRBD1 (5 bases). CDR3 size: 15 residues. With 7 bases removed from V and 6 bases from J, the gap between germline ends came to 21 bases. CDR1 is MNHNS and CDR2 is SASEGT in the germline V gene. The CDR3 bases are TGTGCCAGCATTGGGAGGAATCTAGGGGAGGATGGCTACACCTTC. This codes for CASIGRNLGEDGYTF.

The genes are TRBV18 and TRBJ1-6; 11 bases line up with TRBD1. With 1 base clipped from V and 9 bases from J, the junction kept 8 bases outside the gene matches. The CDR3 consists of 17 residues. CDR1 KGHSH and CDR2 LQKENI come from the germline V gene. CDR3 sequence reads: CASSPLPLGTGGSPLHF. In DNA, the CDR3 is TGTGCCAGCTCACCACTTCCCCTCGGGACAGGGGGTTCACCCCTCCACTTT.

For the CDR3, the DNA is TGTGCCAGCCTAAAGGACAGGGGCGGGTTCGGTGAGCAGTTCTTC. Its protein is CASLKDRGGFGEQFF. V is TRBV27 and J is TRBJ2-1, with 9 nucleotides matching TRBD1. Germline V gene sequence: CDR1 MNHEY, CDR2 SMNVEV (reference sequence). The CDR3 sequence is 15 residues long. Trimming at V came to 8 bases and at J to 9 bases, leaving 14 bases not matched to a gene.

This clone was seen just once. The chain links TRBV6-5 to TRBJ2-7, with 8 nucleotides matching TRBD2. J lost 1 base, V lost 6 bases, and 8 bases had no gene match. Per the germline V gene, CDR1 is MNHEY and CDR2 is SVGAGI. CDR3 length: 15 amino acids. The CDR3 DNA sequence: TGTGCCAGCAGCCTTACTAGCGGACCTTCCTACGAGCAGTACTTC. It codes for CASSLTSGPSYEQYF.

This chain connects TRBV7-2 to TRBJ2-4, with D hard to call. V lost 5 bases and J 5 bases, leaving 10 bases between the germline ends. The CDR3 is 13 amino acids. Germline-derived CDR1 and CDR2 are SGHTA and FQGNSA. Written as DNA, the CDR3 is TGTGCCAGCAGCCCTCGGACGGAAAACATTCAGTACTTC. Its protein is CASSPRTENIQYF.

Concerning this clone: Different DNA sequences within this sample yield the same CDR3. V gene TRBV5-4 combines with J gene TRBJ2-1; 10 bases fit TRBD2. This CDR3 is built from 15 residues. In germline, CDR1 is SGHNT, CDR2 YYREEE (reference sequence). V was clipped by 3 bases and J by 1 base; unmatched bases: 1. In DNA form, the CDR3 reads TGTGCCAGCAGCTCGACTAGCGGGTCCTACAATGAGCAGTTCTTC. It codes for CASSSTSGSYNEQFF.

The rearrangement uses TRBV11-2 and TRBJ2-7; 8 bases fit TRBD2. This CDR3 spans 15 amino acids. Germline V lookup: CDR1 SGHAT, CDR2 FQNNGV. V shed 5 bases and J 5 bases; nucleotides not matched to a gene: 11. The CDR3 sequence: CASSTQRGRTHEQYF. For the CDR3, the DNA is TGTGCCAGCAGCACCCAACGCGGGAGGACCCACGAGCAGTACTTC.

This clone was seen a single time. The chain uses TRBV28 and TRBJ2-3; D remains ambiguous. CDR3 length: 15 amino acids. From germline, CDR1 is MDHEN and CDR2 SYDVKM. The ends were cut back, 2 bases at V and 4 bases at J, with 13 bases in the middle. The CDR3, as DNA: TGTGCCAGCAGTTTAAAGCGCCAGTATCCAGATACGCAGTATTTT. Protein sequence: CASSLKRQYPDTQYF.

As for this clone: Other nucleotide sequences in the sample specify the same CDR3. This chain uses TRBV5-8 with TRBJ2-1; unclear D gene. Deletions cut 3 bases from V and 2 bases from J, with 0 bases between. This CDR3 comprises 11 residues. The germline V gene encodes CDR1 SGHTS and CDR2 YDEGEE. The CDR3 is CASSSYNEQFF. In DNA form, the CDR3 reads TGTGCCAGCAGCTCCTACAATGAGCAGTTCTTC.